Below are 23 T cell receptor beta chains sequenced from a single sample in a study of blood T cell repertoires in COVID-19. Some clones are missing from TCRdb's copy, which holds only in-frame ones; the method was immunoSEQ multiplex PCR. Of about 270,000 clones listed, around 81% are singletons. Sequencing was done on a sample of peripheral blood. These receptors all come from a woman between 55 and 75 years old with active or convalescent COVID-19.

The chain employs TRBV11-1 and TRBJ2-7; TRBD1 is a possible D gene (6 bases). This CDR3 has 14 residues. V was pared by 2 bases and J by 4 bases, with 12 bases between. Germline V CDR1 and CDR2: SGHAT, FQDESV (reference sequence). This CDR3 reads CASSLPGARYEQYF. The CDR3 DNA reads as TGTGCCAGCAGCTTACCAGGGGCGCGGTACGAGCAGTACTTC.

The V gene is TRBV11-3, the J gene TRBJ2-5; 10 nucleotides align to TRBD2. The germline V gene has CDR1 SGHNT and CDR2 YENEEA. Unmatched junction bases numbered 7, after V lost 5 bases and J lost 4 bases. This CDR3 is 15 amino acids long. As DNA, the CDR3 is TGTGCCAGCAGCCACAAGCAGCGGGGGGGAGAGACCCAGTACTTC. This sequence encodes CASSHKQRGGETQYF.

The rearrangement joins TRBV7-3 to TRBJ2-3; the D is unclear. The CDR3 totals 14 residues. Germline V gene lookup returns CDR1 SGHTA and CDR2 FQGTGA. Between the trimmed V and J ends, which lost 5 bases and 1 base, there was a span of 10 bases. The CDR3 DNA is TGTGCCAGCAGCCGAGGTCTGGGCACAGATACGCAGTATTTT. Translated, it gives CASSRGLGTDTQYF.

This clone appeared once. This chain connects TRBV27 to TRBJ1-2; 10 nucleotides align to TRBD1. The V and J ends lost 4 bases and 0 bases, in that order; junction bases with no gene match: 8. The CDR3 loop spans 17 amino acids. Germline V gene data show CDR1 as MNHEY and CDR2 as SMNVEV (reference sequence). CDR3 nucleotide sequence: TGTGCCAGCAGTTCCTGGGGCGGGACAGGGGCTAACTATGGCTACACCTTC. It specifies CASSSWGGTGANYGYTF.

This chain connects TRBV18 to TRBJ1-4; tentative D call: TRBD1 (6 bases). V was clipped by 1 base and J by 6 bases, with 12 bases between them. Germline V gene data show CDR1 as KGHSH and CDR2 as LQKENI. The CDR3 has 15 amino acids. CDR3 nucleotide sequence: TGTGCCAGCTCACCACACCGGGACATAGATGAAAAACTGTTTTTT. Translation: CASSPHRDIDEKLFF. The full variable domain, completed using reference TRBV18 and TRBJ1-4, is NAGVMQNPRHLVRRRGQEARLRCSPMKGHSHVYWYRQLPEEGLKFMVYLQKENIIDESGMPKERFSAEFPKEGPSILRIQQVVRGDSAAYFCASSPHRDIDEKLFFGSGTQLSVL.

The chain employs TRBV10-3 and TRBJ2-6; no firm D call. V was cut by 6 bases and J by 0 bases, with 9 bases left in between. Germline loops: CDR1 ENHRY, CDR2 SYGVKD. This CDR3 has 15 residues. The CDR3 nucleotides are TGTGCCATCAGCCCGAGAAACTCTGGGGCCAACGTCCTGACTTTC. Its translation: CAISPRNSGANVLTF.

The rearrangement uses TRBV2 and TRBJ2-2; 7 positions agree with TRBD1. This CDR3 has 15 amino acids. Germline loops: CDR1 SNHLY, CDR2 FYNNEI. V shed 7 bases, J shed 1 base, and the junction held 6 bases outside the gene matches. CDR3 loop: CASTQTGMNTGELFF. The CDR3 DNA reads TGTGCCAGCACCCAGACAGGGATGAACACCGGGGAGCTGTTTTTT.

The chain couples TRBV7-2 to TRBJ1-3; D call uncertain. The length of the CDR3 is 14 residues. Per germline, CDR1 SGHTA and CDR2 FQGNSA. Trimming removed 5 bases at V and 1 base at J, with 9 bases between. The CDR3 DNA reads as TGTGCCAGCAGCCCCGCAGTGTCTGGAAACACCATATATTTT. Translation: CASSPAVSGNTIYF. The full variable domain, its missing parts supplied by reference TRBV7-2 and TRBJ1-3, is GAGVSQSPSNKVTEKGKDVELRCDPISGHTALYWYRQSLGQGLEFLIYFQGNSAPDKSGLPSDRFSAERTGGSVSTLTIQRTQQEDSAVYLCASSPAVSGNTIYFGEGSWLTVV.

The chain links TRBV11-3 to TRBJ2-7, with a weak D call TRBD2 (5 bases). Trimming shortened V by 1 base and J by 2 bases, and 9 bases separated the two germline ends. Germline CDR1 and CDR2: SGHNT and YENEEA. The length of the CDR3 is 14 residues. The CDR3 here is CASSLGGNAYEQYF. The CDR3 DNA sequence: TGTGCCAGCAGCTTAGGAGGGAATGCCTACGAGCAGTACTTC.

This chain uses TRBV6-5 with TRBJ1-2; the match to TRBD1 covers 7 bases. Germline-derived CDR1 and CDR2 are MNHEY and SVGAGI. V gave up 5 bases and J gave up 4 bases; unmatched junction bases: 10. CDR3 size: 15 residues. The CDR3 spells CASSRLATGTYGYTF. The CDR3 nucleotides are TGTGCCAGCAGTCGCCTCGCGACAGGGACCTATGGCTACACCTTC.

The chain employs TRBV15 and TRBJ1-2; D remains ambiguous. Germline CDR1 reads LNHNV; CDR2 reads YYDKDF (reference sequence). The CDR3 contains 13 residues. Trimming removed 4 bases from V and 7 bases from J, with 13 bases in between. CDR3 protein: CATSTPRRGGYTF. The CDR3, as DNA: TGTGCCACCAGCACCCCACGACGGGGTGGCTACACCTTC.

Comments on this clone: Within the sample, other DNA sequences also encode this same CDR3. The genes are TRBV10-3 and TRBJ1-5; the D gene is possibly TRBD1 (6 bases). Trimming left V 7 bases short and J 0 bases short, with 7 bases between. Germline V lookup: CDR1 ENHRY, CDR2 SYGVKD. This CDR3 region has 13 residues. The CDR3 DNA reads TGTGCCATCACAGGGGATAGCAATCAGCCCCAGCATTTT. It is translated as CAITGDSNQPQHF.

A few counts support this clone. The genes are TRBV2 and TRBJ1-5; the D gene is possibly TRBD1 (5 bases). This CDR3 comprises 14 residues. Germline-derived CDR1 and CDR2 are SNHLY and FYNNEI. Trimming pared 4 bases from V and 6 bases from J, leaving 13 bases between. The CDR3 is CASSGYPGGQPQHF. In DNA form, the CDR3 reads TGTGCCAGCAGTGGGTACCCCGGGGGTCAGCCCCAGCATTTT.

This chain joins TRBV7-9 and TRBJ1-1; unclear D gene. CDR1 is SEHNR and CDR2 is FQNEAQ in the germline V gene (reference sequence). The germline V and J ends were trimmed by 6 bases and 1 base, with 9 bases remaining between them. This CDR3 has 13 residues. As DNA, the CDR3 is TGTGCCAGCAGAGAGGGCTCGAACACTGAAGCTTTCTTT. Amino acid sequence: CASREGSNTEAFF.

The rearrangement links TRBV19 to TRBJ1-3; D remains unclear. V dropped 4 bases and J dropped 3 bases, with 13 bases sitting between them. The CDR3 covers 15 residues. CDR1 is LNHDA and CDR2 is SQIVND in the germline V gene (reference sequence). The CDR3 loop reads CASSTGPSRGNTIYF. The CDR3 DNA is TGTGCCAGTAGTACAGGCCCTTCCCGTGGAAACACCATATATTTT.

The chain links TRBV6-6 to TRBJ2-3; 8 bases agree with TRBD2. Trimming cost V 8 bases and J 0 bases; bases outside gene matches: 10. The CDR3 contains 16 residues. Per the germline V gene, CDR1 is MNHNY and CDR2 is SVGAGI (reference sequence). CDR3 coding DNA: TGTGCCAGCCGGGGGGGGGCCACCCTTAGCACAGATACGCAGTATTTT. This gives the protein CASRGGATLSTDTQYF.

The chain has TRBV21-1 and TRBJ2-5; the D call of TRBD2 is as the table states it, not checked on the DNA. TRBV21-1 is reported as a pseudogene. The CDR3 spans 15 residues. The CDR3 DNA reads TGTGCCAGCAACCGGACTAGCGGGGCCCAAGAGACCCAGTACTTC. Encoded protein: CASNRTSGAQETQYF.

The V call is TRBV2, the J call TRBJ2-3; tentative D call: TRBD2 (6 bases). Deletions cut 6 bases from V and 5 bases from J, with 12 bases between. Per germline, CDR1 SNHLY and CDR2 FYNNEI. The CDR3 is made up of 13 amino acids. In DNA form, the CDR3 reads TGTGCCAGCAGGAAAGGCGGGATAGATACGCAGTATTTT. It is translated as CASRKGGIDTQYF.

The chain is built from TRBV2 and TRBJ1-2, with D maybe TRBD1 (5 bases). The CDR3 covers 15 residues. CDR1 SNHLY and CDR2 FYNNEI come from the germline V gene. Deletions cut 0 bases from V and 4 bases from J, with 12 bases between. DNA of the CDR3: TGTGCCAGCAGTGAAGCAGGGGTGTTGGCCTATGGCTACACCTTC. Amino acid sequence: CASSEAGVLAYGYTF.

The genes are TRBV10-1 and TRBJ2-7; D is perhaps TRBD1 (6 bases). The CDR3 loop spans 14 amino acids. V was pared by 9 bases and J by 6 bases, with 21 bases between. Per germline, CDR1 WNHNN and CDR2 SYGVQD (reference sequence). The CDR3 sequence is CARLARHRACEQYF. The CDR3 DNA reads TGCGCCAGATTGGCCCGGCACAGGGCTTGCGAGCAGTACTTC.

The chain couples TRBV21-1 to TRBJ2-7; the table's D call, TRBD2, has no DNA check behind it. TRBV21-1 is flagged as a pseudogene. This CDR3 spans 15 amino acids. The CDR3 sequence is CASSKGWRFAYEQYF. In nucleotides, the CDR3 is TGTGCCAGCAGCAAGGGTTGGAGGTTCGCATACGAGCAGTACTTC.

The V gene is TRBV7-9, the J gene TRBJ1-6; a possible D gene is TRBD1 (5 bases). Per germline, CDR1 SEHNR and CDR2 FQNEAQ (reference sequence). Trimming shortened V by 4 bases and J by 16 bases, and 14 bases separated the two germline ends. CDR3 size: 12 residues. CDR3 protein: CASSSRGAGLHF. CDR3 sequence (DNA): TGTGCCAGCAGCTCCCGTGGGGCAGGACTCCACTTT. Combining the CDR3 with reference TRBV7-9 and TRBJ1-6 gives the whole variable domain DTGVSQNPRHKITKRGQNVTFRCDPISEHNRLYWYRQTLGQGPEFLTYFQNEAQLEKSRLLSDRFSAERPKGSFSTLEIQRTEQGDSAMYLCASSSRGAGLHFGNGTRLTVT.

This clone was counted a few times. The V call is TRBV11-3, the J call TRBJ2-1, with TRBD2 as a possible D gene (6 bases). This CDR3 is 13 amino acids long. The V gene lost 5 bases and the J gene lost 9 bases, with 14 bases spanning the gap. The germline V gene has CDR1 SGHNT and CDR2 YENEEA. The CDR3 protein is CASSLSRGGEQFF. Written as DNA, the CDR3 is TGTGCCAGCAGCCTTTCGCGGGGAGGTGAGCAGTTCTTC.